The source of this T cell receptor beta chain is a study of T cell responses to AZD1222 COVID-19 vaccine. Looked up from germline, CDR1 is SEHNR and CDR2 is FQNEAQ (reference sequence). Trimming took off 6 bases at V and 4 bases at J, with 9 bases between the two ends. This CDR3 has 12 amino acids. Libraries were prepared by immunoSEQ multiplex PCR; TCRdb keeps only in-frame clonotypes and omits some of them. This repertoire shows roughly 100,000 clones, nearly 90% found once; its top ten account for more than 40%. This chain joins TRBV7-9 and TRBJ1-2, with D possibly TRBD1 on 5 matching bases. The receptor comes from an adult who received the AZD1222 COVID-19 vaccine. This sample comprised peripheral blood, obtained 28 days after the second AZD1222 dose. CDR3 region: CASRGTGYGYTF. The CDR3 DNA follows: TGTGCCAGCAGGGGGACCGGCTATGGCTACACCTTC.